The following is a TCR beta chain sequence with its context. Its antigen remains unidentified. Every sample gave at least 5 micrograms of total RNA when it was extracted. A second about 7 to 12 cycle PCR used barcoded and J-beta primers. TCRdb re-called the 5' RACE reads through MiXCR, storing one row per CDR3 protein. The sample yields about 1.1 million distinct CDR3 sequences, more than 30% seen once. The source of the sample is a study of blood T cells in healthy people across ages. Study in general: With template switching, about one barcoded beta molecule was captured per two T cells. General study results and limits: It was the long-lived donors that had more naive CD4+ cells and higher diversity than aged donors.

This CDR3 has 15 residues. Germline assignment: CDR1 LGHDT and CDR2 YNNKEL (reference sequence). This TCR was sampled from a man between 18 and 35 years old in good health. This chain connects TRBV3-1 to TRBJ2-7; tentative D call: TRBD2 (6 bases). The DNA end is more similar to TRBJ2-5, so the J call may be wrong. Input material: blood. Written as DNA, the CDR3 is TGTGCCAGCAGCCAAGCCTCGGCGGGGCCAGAGACCCAGTACTTC. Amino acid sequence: CASSQASAGPETQYF.